This passage covers 29 T cell receptor beta chains from one sample sequenced in a study of blood T cell repertoires in COVID-19. TCRdb's table, derived via immunoSEQ multiplex PCR, lists solely in-frame clones and lacks some. This sample yields 90,000 to 120,000 clones, of which 91% are seen a single time; about 1% belongs to the top ten. Sequenced sample: peripheral blood. The receptors shown here come from a man in his sixties with acute or convalescent COVID-19.

This chain joins TRBV15 and TRBJ2-1; D perhaps matches TRBD2 (6 bases). V shed 0 bases and J shed 3 bases, with 12 bases lying between them. CDR1 is LNHNV and CDR2 is YYDKDF in the germline V gene (reference sequence). The CDR3 length is 16 residues. CDR3 DNA: TGTGCCACCAGCAGAGATCTTGGCGGGGACTACAATGAGCAGTTCTTC. Translated: CATSRDLGGDYNEQFF.

The chain uses TRBV4-2 and TRBJ2-3, with 11 bases lining up with TRBD2. The germline V gene has CDR1 LGHNA and CDR2 YNFKEQ. The CDR3 is made up of 15 amino acids. V shed 4 bases and J 7 bases; nucleotides not matched to a gene: 7. The CDR3 reads CASSRLAGGGNTQYF. The DNA of the CDR3 is TGTGCCAGCAGCCGCCTAGCGGGAGGAGGGAATACGCAGTATTTT.

The CDR3 DNA reads as TGTGCCAGCAGCCCGGGAGGGCAGCTGAACACTGAAGCTTTCTTT. This translates into CASSPGGQLNTEAFF. This chain connects TRBV3-1 (or the pseudogene TRBV3-2) to TRBJ1-1; the D is unclear. The V gene lost 4 bases and the J gene lost 0 bases, with 12 bases spanning the gap. The CDR3 has 15 residues. CDR1 LGHDT and CDR2 YNNKEL come from the germline V gene (reference sequence).

The gene calls are TRBV28 and TRBJ2-7; perhaps TRBD2 as D (6 bases). Germline CDR1 is MDHEN and CDR2 is SYDVKM. Trimming took off 8 bases at V and 3 bases at J, with 17 bases between the two ends. This CDR3 has 14 residues. The CDR3 bases are TGTGCCAGCTTTAGCGGCCCACCGTTCTACGAGCAGTACTTC. Translated, it gives CASFSGPPFYEQYF. The whole variable domain, filled in from reference TRBV28 and TRBJ2-7, reads DVKVTQSSRYLVKRTGEKVFLECVQDMDHENMFWYRQDPGLGLRLIYFSYDVKMKEKGDIPEGYSVSREKKERFSLILESASTNQTSMYLCASFSGPPFYEQYFGPGTRLTVT.

The chain uses TRBV27 and TRBJ2-1, with 16 nucleotides matching TRBD2. CDR3 length: 18 amino acids. The germline CDR1 and CDR2 sequences are MNHEY and SMNVEV (reference sequence). J lost 8 bases, V lost 2 bases, and 9 bases had no gene match. The CDR3 region is CASSLPPGLAGGPDEQFF. DNA of the CDR3: TGTGCCAGCAGTTTACCGCCGGGACTAGCGGGAGGGCCCGATGAGCAGTTCTTC.

The chain is built from TRBV20-1 and TRBJ1-4, with a tentative D call TRBD1 (5 bases). Deletions cut 4 bases from V and 0 bases from J, with 9 bases between. Germline V gene lookup returns CDR1 DFQATT and CDR2 SNEGSKA (reference sequence). CDR3 length equals 14 residues. CDR3 in amino acids: CSATDSTTNEKLFF. In DNA form, the CDR3 reads TGCAGTGCTACTGACAGTACAACTAATGAAAAACTGTTTTTT.

V is TRBV3-1 (or the pseudogene TRBV3-2) and J is TRBJ1-5, with a tentative D call TRBD1 (6 bases). Between the trimmed V and J ends, which lost 0 bases and 4 bases, there was a span of 10 bases. Germline V gene data show CDR1 as LGHDT and CDR2 as YNNKEL (reference sequence). The CDR3 is 15 amino acids. The CDR3 sequence is CASSQDRGGNQPQHF. The CDR3 DNA reads TGTGCCAGCAGCCAAGATAGGGGGGGAAATCAGCCCCAGCATTTT.

This clone has just one count. CDR3 in amino acids: CASSSTGGGETQYF. The CDR3 DNA sequence: TGTGCCAGCTCATCAACAGGGGGCGGAGAGACCCAGTACTTC. The V call is TRBV18, the J call TRBJ2-5; TRBD1 agrees at 9 bases. CDR3 length: 14 residues. Per the germline V gene, CDR1 is KGHSH and CDR2 is LQKENI. J gave up 4 bases and V 5 bases, and 5 bases lay outside the gene matches.

This chain uses TRBV5-1 with TRBJ2-5, with TRBD1 identical over 11 bases. The CDR3 spans 17 residues. V gave up 6 bases and J gave up 5 bases; unmatched junction bases: 15. Germline CDR1 and CDR2: SGHRS and YFSETQ. As DNA, the CDR3 is TGCGCCAGCACATCCCCCACCGGGACAGGGGGATTGGAGACCCAGTACTTC. This translates into CASTSPTGTGGLETQYF.

The chain carries TRBV2 and TRBJ2-7, with a tentative D call TRBD1 (6 bases). V lost 4 bases and J 5 bases, leaving 18 bases between the germline ends. The CDR3 covers 15 residues. Germline values: CDR1 SNHLY, CDR2 FYNNEI. DNA of the CDR3: TGTGCCAGCAGTGTTTCCATGGGGGCCGCGAACGAGCAGTACGTC. Its protein product is CASSVSMGAANEQYV.

This sequence joins TRBV6-5 and TRBJ1-1; D possibly corresponds to TRBD1 (5 bases). The CDR3 is 13 residues long. Germline lookup yields CDR1 MNHEY and CDR2 SVGAGI. V shed 6 bases and J shed 1 base, with 9 bases lying between them. The CDR3 spells CASRLTGNTEAFF. CDR3 sequence (DNA): TGTGCCAGCAGACTTACAGGGAACACTGAAGCTTTCTTT.

J is TRBJ1-3 and V is TRBV9; 7 bases align to TRBD1. The CDR3 has 15 residues. V was clipped by 3 bases and J by 0 bases; unmatched bases: 3. Germline CDR1 reads SGDLS; CDR2 reads YYNGEE. CDR3 DNA sequence: TGTGCCAGCAGCGCTAGACAGGGCTCTGGAAACACCATATATTTT. Translation: CASSARQGSGNTIYF.

V and J are TRBV5-1 and TRBJ1-2, with D unresolved. CDR1 and CDR2 from the germline V gene are SGHRS and YFSETQ. The CDR3 loop spans 13 amino acids. The germline V and J ends were trimmed by 0 bases and 8 bases, with 11 bases remaining between them. The CDR3 here is CASSLGLEGGYTF. CDR3 sequence (DNA): TGCGCCAGCAGCTTGGGGCTTGAGGGAGGCTACACCTTC.

The chain carries TRBV6-2 or TRBV6-3 and TRBJ2-7; D might be TRBD2 (6 bases). Trimming stripped 5 bases from V and 6 bases from J, with 20 bases between. This CDR3 is 15 amino acids long. Germline values: CDR1 MNHEY, CDR2 SVGEGT. CDR3 loop: CASSMRGRGRGEQYV. The CDR3 DNA follows: TGTGCCAGCAGTATGAGAGGGCGGGGACGGGGCGAGCAGTACGTC.

CDR3 nucleotides: TGCGCCAGCAGTGGACTAGCGGGAGGAAACGGGGAGCTGTTTTTT. Translation gives CASSGLAGGNGELFF. The chain combines TRBV10-2 with TRBJ2-2; 13 positions agree with TRBD2. V trimming: 4 bases; J trimming: 7 bases; junction bases outside the gene matches: 3. The CDR3 consists of 15 residues. CDR1 WSHSY and CDR2 SAAADI come from the germline V gene.

The chain is built from TRBV3-1 (or the pseudogene TRBV3-2) and TRBJ2-1, with unresolved D. The CDR3 has 16 amino acids. Germline V gene sequence: CDR1 LGHDT, CDR2 YNNKEL (reference sequence). Trimming left V 1 base short and J 5 bases short, with 15 bases between. The CDR3 is CASSQGLSDWDNEQFF. Written as DNA, the CDR3 is TGTGCCAGCAGCCAAGGGCTATCAGACTGGGACAATGAGCAGTTCTTC.

The rearrangement joins TRBV2 to TRBJ2-3; 7 nucleotides line up with TRBD2. The CDR3 is made up of 13 amino acids. Losses at the gene ends were 5 bases for V and 6 bases for J; bases not matched to a gene: 5. From germline, CDR1 is SNHLY and CDR2 FYNNEI. Here the CDR3 DNA reads TGTGCCAGCAGTCGACTAGCATCCGATACGCAGTATTTT. This encodes CASSRLASDTQYF.

The V gene is TRBV9, the J gene TRBJ1-5; D is undetermined. This CDR3 comprises 15 residues. Germline CDR1 SGDLS, CDR2 YYNGEE. V lost 4 bases, J lost 5 bases, and 16 bases lay in between. CDR3 coding DNA: TGTGCCAGCAGCTCCGACGGAATCAGCGATCAGCCCCAGCATTTT. This sequence encodes CASSSDGISDQPQHF.

The V call is TRBV6-2 or TRBV6-3, the J call TRBJ1-5, with D perhaps matching TRBD1 (6 bases). There are 15 residues in the CDR3. V dropped 4 bases and J dropped 7 bases, with 17 bases sitting between them. Per germline, CDR1 MNHEY and CDR2 SVGEGT. For the CDR3, the DNA is TGTGCCAGCAGTTCGACCTCAGGGGTACGGCAGCCCCAGCATTTT. Protein sequence: CASSSTSGVRQPQHF.

The V gene is TRBV19, the J gene TRBJ1-6; TRBD1 matches at 9 bases. Germline assignment: CDR1 LNHDA and CDR2 SQIVND (reference sequence). V was pared by 5 bases and J by 9 bases, with 11 bases of the junction left unmatched. The CDR3 totals 16 residues. The CDR3 sequence is CASSALQGASGSPLHF. The CDR3 bases are TGTGCCAGTAGTGCATTACAGGGGGCATCTGGTTCACCCCTCCACTTT.

The chain joins TRBV28 to TRBJ1-6; D perhaps matches TRBD1 (6 bases). Trimming took 8 bases from V and 7 from J, leaving 15 bases between them. Germline CDR1 is MDHEN and CDR2 is SYDVKM. The CDR3 runs 14 residues. CDR3 amino acids: CASESTGWNSPLHF. For the CDR3, the DNA is TGTGCCAGCGAGAGCACAGGGTGGAATTCACCCCTCCACTTT.

Only one count was recorded for this clone. The V and J genes are TRBV19 and TRBJ1-6; the D is unclear. This CDR3 is 14 amino acids long. V lost 7 bases to trimming and J lost 4 bases, with 11 bases between them. From germline, CDR1 is LNHDA and CDR2 SQIVND (reference sequence). This CDR3 is CASTFSSYNSPLHF. CDR3 sequence (DNA): TGTGCCAGTACTTTCTCCAGTTATAATTCACCCCTCCACTTT.

The chain carries TRBV4-2 and TRBJ2-1, with D perhaps matching TRBD2 (5 bases). This CDR3 contains 14 residues. The germline V gene has CDR1 LGHNA and CDR2 YNFKEQ. Trimming shortened V by 1 base and J by 8 bases, and 12 bases separated the two germline ends. The CDR3 DNA follows: TGTGCCAGCAGCCAAGGAGGGTCGGTCGATGAGCAGTTCTTC. This gives the protein CASSQGGSVDEQFF.

The rearrangement joins TRBV28 to TRBJ1-5, with D hard to call. CDR1 is MDHEN and CDR2 is SYDVKM in the germline V gene. This CDR3 has 14 amino acids. Trimming stripped 5 bases from V and 2 bases from J, with 10 bases between. The CDR3 DNA reads TGTGCCAGCAGTGTAAACGGAGGCAATCAGCCCCAGCATTTT. This gives the protein CASSVNGGNQPQHF.

This chain links TRBV5-1 with TRBJ2-5; unclear D gene. The CDR3 runs to 14 residues. CDR1 is SGHRS, CDR2 YFSETQ, per germline. Trimming shortened V by 4 bases and J by 2 bases, and 12 bases separated the two germline ends. DNA for the CDR3: TGCGCCAGCAGCCCCTCAGGCATTCAAGAGACCCAGTACTTC. Encoded protein: CASSPSGIQETQYF.

The rearrangement links TRBV27 to TRBJ2-7, with D perhaps matching TRBD1 (5 bases). Trimming shortened V by 3 bases and J by 3 bases, and 12 bases separated the two germline ends. CDR3 size: 14 residues. The germline V gene encodes CDR1 MNHEY and CDR2 SMNVEV (reference sequence). The CDR3, as DNA: TGTGCCAGCAGTTTTTTCGGCAGGGACTACGAGCAGTACTTC. Protein product: CASSFFGRDYEQYF.

The chain employs TRBV3-1 (or the pseudogene TRBV3-2) and TRBJ2-5; 10 bases fit TRBD2. This CDR3 is built from 16 residues. CDR1 is LGHDT and CDR2 is YNNKEL in the germline V gene (reference sequence). Germline trimming cut 5 bases from V and 5 bases from J; bases unmatched to any gene: 11. The CDR3 loop is CASSKGAGGSWETQYF. CDR3 nucleotides: TGTGCCAGCAGCAAGGGAGCGGGAGGGTCGTGGGAGACCCAGTACTTC.

CDR3 coding DNA: TGTGCCAGTAGTATGAGCCGATGGGGCATGAACACTGAAGCTTTCTTT. Residues: CASSMSRWGMNTEAFF. The V and J genes are TRBV19 and TRBJ1-1; TRBD1 might be the D (5 bases). This CDR3 has 16 amino acids. V was pared by 3 bases and J by 0 bases, with 14 bases between. CDR1 is LNHDA and CDR2 is SQIVND in the germline V gene (reference sequence).

This rearrangement joins TRBV4-1 to TRBJ2-3; D might be TRBD2 (7 bases). CDR3 length equals 14 residues. V was pared by 2 bases and J by 10 bases, with 16 bases between. Germline V CDR1 and CDR2: MGHRA, YSYEKL. The CDR3 loop reads CASSQRAIGGAQYF. In DNA, the CDR3 is TGCGCCAGCAGCCAACGGGCCATAGGGGGGGCGCAGTATTTT.